These 32 T cell receptor beta chains came from one sample sequenced in a study of blood T cell repertoires in COVID-19. TCRdb keeps only in-frame clones here, not all; method: immunoSEQ multiplex PCR. Altogether 350,000 to 400,000 clones are present, more than 75% being singletons, with the ten largest covering around 0.91%. Sequencing was performed on PBMCs or T cells enriched from blood (not recorded which). Receptor source: a woman aged 30 to 39 with acute COVID-19.

The CDR3 region is CASGLTGNATNEKLFF. The CDR3, as DNA: TGTGCTAGTGGTTTGACAGGGAACGCAACTAATGAAAAACTGTTTTTT. V usage is TRBV12-5 and J usage is TRBJ1-4, with D maybe TRBD1 (6 bases). This CDR3 contains 16 residues. Deletions cut 2 bases from V and 0 bases from J, with 10 bases between. Germline V lookup: CDR1 LGHNT, CDR2 FRNRAP.

This chain uses TRBV7-9 with TRBJ1-2, with D maybe TRBD1 (6 bases). V was trimmed by 0 bases and J by 4 bases, leaving 9 bases between them. CDR3 size: 14 residues. The germline CDR1 and CDR2 sequences are SEHNR and FQNEAQ (reference sequence). The CDR3 region is CASSLAGGVYGYTF. Here the CDR3 DNA reads TGTGCCAGCAGCTTAGCAGGGGGTGTCTATGGCTACACCTTC.

The chain has TRBV11-2 and TRBJ2-7; possibly TRBD2 for D (6 bases). Trimming pared 2 bases from V and 2 bases from J, leaving 13 bases between. The CDR3 length is 15 residues. Germline CDR1 is SGHAT and CDR2 is FQNNGV. The CDR3 nucleotides read TGTGCCAGCAGCTTAACCCGGGACTGGACCTACGAGCAGTACTTC. This encodes CASSLTRDWTYEQYF.

The J gene is TRBJ2-1, the V gene TRBV10-3; 7 nucleotides agree with TRBD1. The J segment lost 3 bases and the V segment lost 10 bases, leaving 9 bases of the junction unmatched. Germline CDR1 reads ENHRY; CDR2 reads SYGVKD. This CDR3 is 14 amino acids long. The CDR3 loop reads CATAFRDSYNEQFF. The CDR3 coding sequence is TGTGCCACCGCTTTCCGGGACAGCTACAATGAGCAGTTCTTC.

The chain couples TRBV27 to TRBJ2-7; tentatively, D is TRBD2 (6 bases). The CDR3 totals 16 residues. Germline values: CDR1 MNHEY, CDR2 SMNVEV (reference sequence). V was clipped by 2 bases and J by 3 bases, with 17 bases between them. CDR3 sequence: CASSLRGGERLYEQYF. The CDR3 DNA follows: TGTGCCAGCAGTTTAAGGGGCGGGGAAAGACTCTACGAGCAGTACTTC.

This chain joins TRBV6-1 and TRBJ2-3; possibly TRBD1 for D (5 bases). V lost 1 base to trimming and J lost 1 base, with 12 bases between them. Germline values: CDR1 MNHNS, CDR2 SASEGT. The length of the CDR3 is 16 residues. CDR3 protein: CASSEEVGVGTDTQYF. For the CDR3, the DNA is TGTGCCAGCAGTGAAGAAGTAGGGGTGGGCACAGATACGCAGTATTTT.

The chain uses TRBV5-1 and TRBJ2-3, with 10 positions matching TRBD2. This CDR3 is built from 15 residues. The germline V gene encodes CDR1 SGHRS and CDR2 YFSETQ. Trimming removed 0 bases from V and 3 bases from J; junction bases left unmatched: 1. CDR3 loop: CASSLVTSGTDTQYF. The DNA for the CDR3 is TGCGCCAGCAGCTTGGTGACTAGCGGGACAGATACGCAGTATTTT.

This sequence joins TRBV15 and TRBJ1-5; 9 nucleotides agree with TRBD1. Per the germline V gene, CDR1 is LNHNV and CDR2 is YYDKDF (reference sequence). The CDR3 spans 17 residues. The V gene end was trimmed by 4 bases and the J gene end by 5 bases; junction bases not matched to a gene: 12. CDR3 region: CATSKTTGTGSYQPQHF. CDR3 nucleotide sequence: TGTGCCACCAGCAAGACAACCGGGACAGGGAGTTATCAGCCCCAGCATTTT.

This chain uses TRBV30 with TRBJ1-1; TRBD1 aligns across 8 bases. Trimming took 4 bases from V and 0 from J; bases not matched to a gene: 4. The CDR3 totals 14 residues. The germline gives CDR1 GTSNPN, CDR2 SVGIG (reference sequence). The CDR3 DNA is TGTGCCTGGAAAAGGGACAGGCTGAACACTGAAGCTTTCTTT. Its protein is CAWKRDRLNTEAFF.

V gene TRBV24-1 combines with J gene TRBJ1-3; D call uncertain. With 3 bases removed from V and 7 bases from J, the gap between germline ends came to 12 bases. This CDR3 has 14 amino acids. The germline V gene encodes CDR1 KGHDR and CDR2 SFDVKD. CDR3 sequence (DNA): TGTGCCACCAGTGATCCCGGAACCGGGAACACCATATATTTT. Its protein product is CATSDPGTGNTIYF.

Only a few counts were recorded for this clone. The V call is TRBV30, the J call TRBJ1-2; TRBD1 matches at 8 bases. Germline-derived CDR1 and CDR2 are GTSNPN and SVGIG (reference sequence). J lost 0 bases, V lost 8 bases, and 8 bases had no gene match. The CDR3 extends over 14 amino acids. For the CDR3, the DNA is TGTGCCAGGGGGACAGGTCTCTCTAACTATGGCTACACCTTC. Translation: CARGTGLSNYGYTF.

This clone was seen a few times. The V gene is TRBV3-1 (or the pseudogene TRBV3-2), the J gene TRBJ2-1; tentatively, D is TRBD2 (6 bases). Germline assignment: CDR1 LGHDT and CDR2 YNNKEL (reference sequence). This CDR3 is 14 amino acids long. V gave up 1 base and J gave up 3 bases, with 7 bases separating them. The CDR3 region has the DNA TGTGCCAGCAGCCAAGCGGGACTCTACAATGAGCAGTTCTTC. Protein sequence: CASSQAGLYNEQFF.

The J gene is TRBJ2-4, the V gene TRBV7-9; D gene unclear. This CDR3 is 11 amino acids long. The germline CDR1 and CDR2 sequences are SEHNR and FQNEAQ (reference sequence). The CDR3 reads CPSSSKNIQYF. The CDR3 DNA follows: TGTCCCTCCTCCAGCAAAAACATTCAGTACTTC.

J is TRBJ1-2 and V is TRBV19, with no clear D. V dropped 3 bases and J dropped 8 bases, with 7 bases sitting between them. CDR1 is LNHDA and CDR2 is SQIVND in the germline V gene (reference sequence). The CDR3 runs 11 residues. The CDR3 loop is CASSIEGGYTF. CDR3 sequence (DNA): TGTGCCAGTAGTATTGAGGGCGGCTACACCTTC.

This rearrangement joins TRBV10-3 to TRBJ1-5, with D possibly being TRBD1 (5 bases). Germline V gene data show CDR1 as ENHRY and CDR2 as SYGVKD. V was shortened by 3 bases and J by 1 base, with 7 bases between the two germline ends. CDR3 size: 14 residues. The CDR3 nucleotides read TGTGCCATCAGTGACAAGGGGAGCAATCAGCCCCAGCATTTT. Translating gives CAISDKGSNQPQHF.

The chain couples TRBV2 to TRBJ1-2; D is uncertain. With 9 bases removed from V and 5 bases from J, the gap between germline ends came to 13 bases. CDR3 length: 12 amino acids. The germline V gene has CDR1 SNHLY and CDR2 FYNNEI. CDR3 in amino acids: CASNPNGYGYTF. The DNA of the CDR3 is TGTGCCAGTAATCCGAACGGGTATGGCTACACCTTC.

The chain recombines TRBV18 with TRBJ1-3; D not certain. The CDR3 has 14 residues. Germline lookup yields CDR1 KGHSH and CDR2 LQKENI. Trimming shortened V by 3 bases and J by 3 bases, and 9 bases separated the two germline ends. The CDR3 loop reads CASSPPSGGNTIYF. For the CDR3, the DNA is TGTGCCAGCTCACCCCCGTCGGGTGGAAACACCATATATTTT.

The chain uses TRBV7-9 and TRBJ1-5; D is undetermined. The V gene's germline CDR1 is SEHNR and CDR2 FQNEAQ (reference sequence). Trimming pared 2 bases from V and 9 bases from J, leaving 8 bases between. The CDR3 runs to 12 residues. DNA of the CDR3: TGTGCCAGCAGCTTACTTGATAGGCCCCAGCATTTT. Its protein is CASSLLDRPQHF.

V gene TRBV19 combines with J gene TRBJ2-1; 12 bases are shared with TRBD2. V was pared by 5 bases and J by 10 bases, with 6 bases of the junction left unmatched. This CDR3 spans 14 amino acids. Germline CDR1 is LNHDA and CDR2 is SQIVND (reference sequence). The CDR3 region has the DNA TGTGCCAGTAGTCGGCTAGCGGGGGGGAGCGAGCAGTTCTTC. It specifies CASSRLAGGSEQFF.

The V and J genes are TRBV6-1 and TRBJ2-7; possible D gene TRBD1, 6 bases. CDR3 length equals 15 residues. Germline assignment: CDR1 MNHNS and CDR2 SASEGT. V lost 1 base, J lost 2 bases, and 12 bases lay in between. The CDR3 coding sequence is TGTGCCAGCAGTGAAGGTAGCGCAGGGGCCTACGAGCAGTACTTC. Translation gives CASSEGSAGAYEQYF.

The chain employs TRBV5-1 and TRBJ1-1, with D possibly matching TRBD1 (6 bases). Germline V gene data show CDR1 as SGHRS and CDR2 as YFSETQ. V was cut by 3 bases and J by 7 bases, with 13 bases left in between. The CDR3 length is 13 residues. The CDR3 sequence is CASSSAGVGEAFF. CDR3 in DNA: TGCGCCAGCAGCTCGGCAGGGGTTGGTGAAGCTTTCTTT.

J is TRBJ1-1 and V is TRBV6-2 or TRBV6-3; TRBD1 matches 10 bases. V gave up 4 bases and J gave up 11 bases; unmatched junction bases: 13. CDR1 MNHEY and CDR2 SVGEGT come from the germline V gene. The CDR3 has 15 amino acids. CDR3 sequence: CASSSNLRDRGAAFF. The CDR3 DNA follows: TGTGCCAGCAGTTCGAATCTCCGGGACAGGGGAGCTGCTTTCTTT.

Only one count was recorded for this clone. The J gene is TRBJ1-5, the V gene TRBV11-3; 7 bases map to TRBD1. Unmatched junction bases numbered 3, after V lost 5 bases and J lost 2 bases. The CDR3 consists of 14 residues. In germline, CDR1 is SGHNT, CDR2 YENEEA. CDR3 nucleotides: TGTGCCAGCAGCCCGGGACAGCGCAATCAGCCCCAGCATTTT. This translates into CASSPGQRNQPQHF.

This chain joins TRBV19 and TRBJ2-1, with D possibly being TRBD2 (5 bases). CDR1 LNHDA and CDR2 SQIVND come from the germline V gene (reference sequence). V dropped 3 bases and J dropped 8 bases, with 14 bases sitting between them. The CDR3 length is 14 residues. CDR3 in DNA: TGTGCCAGTAGTATGAAGGGTTGGAGGTATGAGCAGTTCTTC. It specifies CASSMKGWRYEQFF.

The rearrangement uses TRBV11-2 and TRBJ2-7; 8 bases match TRBD2. The V segment lost 5 bases and the J segment 4 bases; nucleotides outside the gene matches: 7. CDR1 is SGHAT and CDR2 is FQNNGV in the germline V gene. The CDR3 covers 14 residues. CDR3 residues: CASSPGTRIYEQYF. CDR3 nucleotides: TGTGCCAGCAGCCCCGGGACTAGAATATACGAGCAGTACTTC.

V is TRBV7-9 and J is TRBJ1-5, with no clear D. Germline loops: CDR1 SEHNR, CDR2 FQNEAQ (reference sequence). The germline V and J ends were trimmed by 5 bases and 5 bases, with 7 bases remaining between them. This CDR3 region has 12 residues. The CDR3 DNA follows: TGTGCCAGCAGCCGTTCTGATCAGCCCCAGCATTTT. This translates into CASSRSDQPQHF.

This chain's CDR3 is CASSVGTVSGNTIYF. The CDR3, as DNA: TGTGCCAGCAGCGTCGGGACAGTCTCTGGAAACACCATATATTTT. The chain carries TRBV9 and TRBJ1-3; 7 bases are shared with TRBD1. Looked up from germline, CDR1 is SGDLS and CDR2 is YYNGEE. The CDR3 sequence is 15 residues long. V gave up 2 bases and J gave up 0 bases; unmatched junction bases: 2.

This chain uses TRBV19 with TRBJ1-5, with TRBD1 identical over 9 bases. The germline gives CDR1 LNHDA, CDR2 SQIVND (reference sequence). V lost 9 bases, J lost 1 base, and 7 bases stayed unmatched. This CDR3 is built from 15 residues. CDR3 protein: CASRWTGVSNQPQHF. Here the CDR3 DNA reads TGTGCCAGCAGGTGGACAGGGGTCAGCAATCAGCCCCAGCATTTT.

This clone came up once. V gene TRBV5-4 combines with J gene TRBJ1-1; D may be TRBD1 (5 bases). CDR3 length equals 14 residues. Germline assignment: CDR1 SGHNT and CDR2 YYREEE (reference sequence). V lost 7 bases and J lost 0, with 13 bases in between. This CDR3 reads CASSRGGVNTEAFF. The CDR3 nucleotides read TGTGCCAGCTCACGGGGAGGGGTGAACACTGAAGCTTTCTTT. Full variable domain (remainder filled in from reference TRBV5-4 and TRBJ1-1): ETGVTQSPTHLIKTRGQQVTLRCSSQSGHNTVSWYQQALGQGPQFIFQYYREEENGRGNFPPRFSGLQFPNYSSELNVNALELDDSALYLCASSRGGVNTEAFFGQGTRLTVV.

The V and J genes are TRBV19 and TRBJ2-1, with 7 bases matching TRBD1. CDR1 is LNHDA and CDR2 is SQIVND in the germline V gene (reference sequence). The CDR3 is made up of 15 amino acids. V shed 0 bases, J shed 8 bases, and the junction held 7 bases outside the gene matches. The CDR3 region has the DNA TGTGCCAGTAGTATAGAAATGACAGGGTCTTATGAGCAGTTCTTC. Translation gives CASSIEMTGSYEQFF. Combining the CDR3 with reference TRBV19 and TRBJ2-1 gives the whole variable domain DGGITQSPKYLFRKEGQNVTLSCEQNLNHDAMYWYRQDPGQGLRLIYYSQIVNDFQKGDIAEGYSVSREKKESFPLTVTSAQKNPTAFYLCASSIEMTGSYEQFFGPGTRLTVL.

This clone was recorded a few times. The genes are TRBV19 and TRBJ1-1; tentatively, D is TRBD1 (6 bases). The CDR3 covers 16 residues. Trimming removed 3 bases from V and 6 bases from J, with 20 bases in between. From germline, CDR1 is LNHDA and CDR2 SQIVND (reference sequence). This CDR3 is CASSIFPDPGVPEAFF. Here the CDR3 DNA reads TGTGCCAGTAGTATTTTTCCTGACCCAGGGGTCCCTGAAGCTTTCTTT.

CDR3 in amino acids: CASSSRDRGPYEQYF. The CDR3 DNA sequence: TGCGCCAGCAGCTCCAGGGACAGGGGCCCGTACGAGCAGTACTTC. V usage is TRBV10-1 and J usage is TRBJ2-7; TRBD1 matches at 10 bases. The V segment lost 6 bases and the J segment 4 bases; nucleotides outside the gene matches: 9. Germline CDR1 and CDR2: WNHNN and SYGVQD (reference sequence). This CDR3 comprises 15 residues.